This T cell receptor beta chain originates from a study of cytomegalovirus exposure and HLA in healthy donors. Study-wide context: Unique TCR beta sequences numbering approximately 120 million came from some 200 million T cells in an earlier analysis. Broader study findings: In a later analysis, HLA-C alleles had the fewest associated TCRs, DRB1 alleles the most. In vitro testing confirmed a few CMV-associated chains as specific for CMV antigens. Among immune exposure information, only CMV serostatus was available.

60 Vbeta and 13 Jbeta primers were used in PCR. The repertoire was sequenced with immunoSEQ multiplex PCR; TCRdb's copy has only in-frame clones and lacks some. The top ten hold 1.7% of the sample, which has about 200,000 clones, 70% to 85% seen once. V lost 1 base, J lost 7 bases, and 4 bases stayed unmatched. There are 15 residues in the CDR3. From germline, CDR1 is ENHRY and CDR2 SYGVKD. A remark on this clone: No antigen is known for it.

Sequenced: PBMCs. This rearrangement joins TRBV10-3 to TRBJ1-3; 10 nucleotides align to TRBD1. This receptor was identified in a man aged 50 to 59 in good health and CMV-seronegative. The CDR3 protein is CAISELDRGDNTIYF. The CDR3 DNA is TGTGCCATCAGTGAGTTGGACAGGGGGGATAACACCATATATTTT.